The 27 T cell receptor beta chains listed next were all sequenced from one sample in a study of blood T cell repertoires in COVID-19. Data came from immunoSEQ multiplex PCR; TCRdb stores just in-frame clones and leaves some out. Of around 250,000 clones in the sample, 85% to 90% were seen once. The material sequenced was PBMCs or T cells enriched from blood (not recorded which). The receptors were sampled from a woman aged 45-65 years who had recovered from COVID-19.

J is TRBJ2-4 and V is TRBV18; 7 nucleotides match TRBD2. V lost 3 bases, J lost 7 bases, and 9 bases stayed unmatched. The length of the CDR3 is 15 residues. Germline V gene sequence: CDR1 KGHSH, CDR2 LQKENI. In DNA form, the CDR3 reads TGTGCCAGCTCACCCCTAGCGGACGCCAGGAACATTCAGTACTTC. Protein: CASSPLADARNIQYF.

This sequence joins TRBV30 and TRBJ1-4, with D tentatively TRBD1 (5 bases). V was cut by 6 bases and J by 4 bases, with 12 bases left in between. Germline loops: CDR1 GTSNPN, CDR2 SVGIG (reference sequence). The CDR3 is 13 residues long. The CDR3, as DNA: TGTGCCTGTACCAGGGACTATAATGAAAAACTGTTTTTT. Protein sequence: CACTRDYNEKLFF.

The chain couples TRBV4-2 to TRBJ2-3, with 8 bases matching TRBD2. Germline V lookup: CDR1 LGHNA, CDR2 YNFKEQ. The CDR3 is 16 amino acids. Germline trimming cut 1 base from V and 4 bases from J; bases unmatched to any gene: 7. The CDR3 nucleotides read TGTGCCAGCAGCCAAGGGACGGGGGGGGACGCAGATACGCAGTATTTT. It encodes CASSQGTGGDADTQYF.

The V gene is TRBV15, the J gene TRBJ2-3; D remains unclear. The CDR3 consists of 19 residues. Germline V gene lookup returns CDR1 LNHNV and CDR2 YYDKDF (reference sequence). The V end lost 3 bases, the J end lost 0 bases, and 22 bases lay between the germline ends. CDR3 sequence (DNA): TGTGCCACCAGCAGTGGGTCCAGAGGAGAACTTTCTAGCACAGATACGCAGTATTTT. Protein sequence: CATSSGSRGELSSTDTQYF.

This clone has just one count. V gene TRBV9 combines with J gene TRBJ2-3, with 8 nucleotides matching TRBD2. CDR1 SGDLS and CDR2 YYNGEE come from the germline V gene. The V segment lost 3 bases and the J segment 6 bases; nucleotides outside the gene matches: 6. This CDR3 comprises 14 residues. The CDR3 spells CASSDQAGVDTQYF. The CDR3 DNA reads TGTGCCAGCAGCGATCAAGCGGGAGTGGATACGCAGTATTTT.

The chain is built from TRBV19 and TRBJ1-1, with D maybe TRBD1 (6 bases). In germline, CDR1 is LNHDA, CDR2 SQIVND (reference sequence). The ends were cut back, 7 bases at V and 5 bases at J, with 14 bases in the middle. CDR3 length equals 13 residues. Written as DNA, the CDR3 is TGTGCCAGTAACAGGGACGGGGAAACTGAAGCTTTCTTT. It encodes CASNRDGETEAFF.

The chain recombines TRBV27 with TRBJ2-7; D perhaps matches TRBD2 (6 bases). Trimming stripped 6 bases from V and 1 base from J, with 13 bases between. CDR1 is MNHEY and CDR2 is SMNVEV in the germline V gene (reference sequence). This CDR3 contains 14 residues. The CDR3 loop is CASSGRGVSYEQYF. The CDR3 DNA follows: TGTGCCAGCAGCGGCCGCGGGGTTTCCTACGAGCAGTACTTC.

The CDR3 protein is CASLGTETYEQYF. CDR3 DNA: TGTGCCAGTTTGGGGACAGAAACCTACGAGCAGTACTTC. This chain joins TRBV11-2 and TRBJ2-7; TRBD1 agrees at 7 bases. V shed 9 bases, J shed 2 bases, and the junction held 7 bases outside the gene matches. Per germline, CDR1 SGHAT and CDR2 FQNNGV. This CDR3 is 13 amino acids long.

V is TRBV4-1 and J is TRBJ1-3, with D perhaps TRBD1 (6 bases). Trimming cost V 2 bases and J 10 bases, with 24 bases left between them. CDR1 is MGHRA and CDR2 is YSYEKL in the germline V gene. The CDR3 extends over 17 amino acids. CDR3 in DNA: TGCGCCAGCAGCCAACTAGGGGGGGGTTCGTTAACAAGGACCATATATTTT. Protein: CASSQLGGGSLTRTIYF.

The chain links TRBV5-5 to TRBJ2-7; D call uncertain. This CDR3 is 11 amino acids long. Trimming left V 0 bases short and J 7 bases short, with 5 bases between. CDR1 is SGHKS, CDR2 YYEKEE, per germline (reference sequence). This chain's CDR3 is CASSLVLEQYF. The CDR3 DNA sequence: TGTGCCAGCAGCTTGGTTCTGGAGCAGTACTTC.

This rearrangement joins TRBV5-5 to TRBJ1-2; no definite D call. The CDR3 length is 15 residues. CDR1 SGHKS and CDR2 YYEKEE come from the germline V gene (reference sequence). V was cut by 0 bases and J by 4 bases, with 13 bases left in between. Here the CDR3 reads CASSLGPVGGYGYTF. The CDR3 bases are TGTGCCAGCAGCTTGGGGCCAGTCGGAGGCTATGGCTACACCTTC.

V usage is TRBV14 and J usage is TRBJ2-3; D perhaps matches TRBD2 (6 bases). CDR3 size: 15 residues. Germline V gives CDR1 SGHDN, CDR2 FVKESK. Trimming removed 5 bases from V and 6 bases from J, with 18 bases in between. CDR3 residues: CASSDREHNLDTQYF. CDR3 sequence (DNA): TGTGCCAGCAGCGACCGGGAGCATAATTTGGATACGCAGTATTTT.

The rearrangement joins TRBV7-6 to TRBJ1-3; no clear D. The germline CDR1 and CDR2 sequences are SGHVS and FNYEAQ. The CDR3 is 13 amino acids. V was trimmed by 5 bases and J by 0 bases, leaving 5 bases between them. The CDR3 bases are TGTGCCAGCAGCAGGAGCTCTGGAAACACCATATATTTT. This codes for CASSRSSGNTIYF.

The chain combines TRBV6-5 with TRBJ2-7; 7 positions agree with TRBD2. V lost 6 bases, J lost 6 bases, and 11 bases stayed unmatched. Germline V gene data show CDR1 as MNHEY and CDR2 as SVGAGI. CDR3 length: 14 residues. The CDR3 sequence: CASRKWGGESEQYF. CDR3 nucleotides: TGTGCCAGCAGGAAATGGGGAGGGGAGAGCGAGCAGTACTTC.

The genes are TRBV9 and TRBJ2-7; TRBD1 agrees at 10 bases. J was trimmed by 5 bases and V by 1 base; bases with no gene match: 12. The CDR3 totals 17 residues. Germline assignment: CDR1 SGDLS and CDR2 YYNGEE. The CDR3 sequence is CASSVYPEGQGIHEQYF. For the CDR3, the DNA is TGTGCCAGCAGCGTATATCCCGAGGGACAGGGGATCCACGAGCAGTACTTC. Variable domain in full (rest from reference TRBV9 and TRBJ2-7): DSGVTQTPKHLITATGQRVTLRCSPRSGDLSVYWYQQSLDQGLQFLIQYYNGEERAKGNILERFSAQQFPDLHSELNLSSLELGDSALYFCASSVYPEGQGIHEQYFGPGTRLTVT.

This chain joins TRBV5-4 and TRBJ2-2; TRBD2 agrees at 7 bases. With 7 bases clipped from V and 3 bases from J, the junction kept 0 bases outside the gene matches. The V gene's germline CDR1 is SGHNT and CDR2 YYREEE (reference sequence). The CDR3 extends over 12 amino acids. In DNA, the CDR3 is TGTGCCAGCGGGGGGGACACCGGGGAGCTGTTTTTT. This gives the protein CASGGDTGELFF. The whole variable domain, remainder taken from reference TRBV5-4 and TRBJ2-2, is ETGVTQSPTHLIKTRGQQVTLRCSSQSGHNTVSWYQQALGQGPQFIFQYYREEENGRGNFPPRFSGLQFPNYSSELNVNALELDDSALYLCASGGDTGELFFGEGSRLTVL.

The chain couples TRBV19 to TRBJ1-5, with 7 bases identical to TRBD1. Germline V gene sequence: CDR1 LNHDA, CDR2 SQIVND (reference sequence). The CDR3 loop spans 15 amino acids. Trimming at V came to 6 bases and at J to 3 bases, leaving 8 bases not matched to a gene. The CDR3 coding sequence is TGTGCCAGTAGCAAAACCGGGACAGCCAATCAGCCCCAGCATTTT. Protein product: CASSKTGTANQPQHF.

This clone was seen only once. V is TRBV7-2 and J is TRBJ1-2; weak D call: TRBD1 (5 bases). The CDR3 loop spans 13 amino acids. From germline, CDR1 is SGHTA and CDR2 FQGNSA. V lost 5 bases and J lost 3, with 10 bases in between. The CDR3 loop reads CASSLEGYYGYTF. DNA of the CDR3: TGTGCCAGCAGCCTAGAGGGGTACTATGGCTACACCTTC. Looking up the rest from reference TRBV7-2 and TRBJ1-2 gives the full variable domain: GAGVSQSPSNKVTEKGKDVELRCDPISGHTALYWYRQSLGQGLEFLIYFQGNSAPDKSGLPSDRFSAERTGGSVSTLTIQRTQQEDSAVYLCASSLEGYYGYTFGSGTRLTVV.

CDR3 DNA: TGTGCCAGCTCACCAAATGTCCAGGGGAGCTTGAACACTGAAGCTTTCTTT. Translation: CASSPNVQGSLNTEAFF. V is TRBV18 and J is TRBJ1-1; possibly TRBD1 for D (6 bases). Trimming took off 2 bases at V and 0 bases at J, with 16 bases between the two ends. CDR1 is KGHSH, CDR2 LQKENI, per germline. The CDR3 has 17 residues.

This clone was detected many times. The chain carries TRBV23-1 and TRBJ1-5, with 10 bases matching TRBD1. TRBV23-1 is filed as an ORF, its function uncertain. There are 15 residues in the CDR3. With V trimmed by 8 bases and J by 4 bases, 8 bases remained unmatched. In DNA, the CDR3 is TGCGCCAGCGTCGACAGGGGGCTGGGGAATCAGCCCCAGCATTTT. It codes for CASVDRGLGNQPQHF.

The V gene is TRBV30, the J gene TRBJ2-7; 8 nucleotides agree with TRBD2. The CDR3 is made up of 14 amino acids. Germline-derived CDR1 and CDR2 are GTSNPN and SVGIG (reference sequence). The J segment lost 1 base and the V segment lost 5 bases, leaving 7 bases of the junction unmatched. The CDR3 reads CAWGRVAGSYEQYF. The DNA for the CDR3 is TGTGCCTGGGGTCGAGTAGCGGGGTCCTACGAGCAGTACTTC.

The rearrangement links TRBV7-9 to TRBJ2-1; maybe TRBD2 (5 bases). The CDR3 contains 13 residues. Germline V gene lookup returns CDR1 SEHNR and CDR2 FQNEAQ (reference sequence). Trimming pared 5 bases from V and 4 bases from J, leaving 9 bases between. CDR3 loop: CASSIGIYNEQFF. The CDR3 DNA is TGTGCCAGCAGCATCGGGATATACAATGAGCAGTTCTTC. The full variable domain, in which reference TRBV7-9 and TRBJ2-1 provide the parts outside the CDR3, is DTGVSQNPRHKITKRGQNVTFRCDPISEHNRLYWYRQTLGQGPEFLTYFQNEAQLEKSRLLSDRFSAERPKGSFSTLEIQRTEQGDSAMYLCASSIGIYNEQFFGPGTRLTVL.

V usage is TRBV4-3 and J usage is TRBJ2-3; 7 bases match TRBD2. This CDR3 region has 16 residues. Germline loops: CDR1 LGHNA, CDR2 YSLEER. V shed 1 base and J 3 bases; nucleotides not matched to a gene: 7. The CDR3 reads CASSQGGGSQTDTQYF. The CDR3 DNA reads TGCGCCAGCAGCCAAGGGGGCGGGAGCCAAACAGATACGCAGTATTTT.

The CDR3 protein is CAITSDRLLGGYTF. The CDR3 DNA follows: TGTGCCATCACCTCGGACAGACTACTGGGGGGCTACACCTTC. The chain is built from TRBV10-3 and TRBJ1-2; D perhaps matches TRBD1 (6 bases). CDR3 length: 14 residues. CDR1 ENHRY and CDR2 SYGVKD come from the germline V gene. V was pared by 7 bases and J by 8 bases, with 20 bases between.

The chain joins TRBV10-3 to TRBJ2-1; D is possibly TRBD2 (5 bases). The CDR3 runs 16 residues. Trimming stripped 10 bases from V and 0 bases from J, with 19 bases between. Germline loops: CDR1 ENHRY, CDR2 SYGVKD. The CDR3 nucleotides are TGTGCCACCTACCCTACGGGGAGTAGCTCCTACAATGAGCAGTTCTTC. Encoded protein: CATYPTGSSSYNEQFF.

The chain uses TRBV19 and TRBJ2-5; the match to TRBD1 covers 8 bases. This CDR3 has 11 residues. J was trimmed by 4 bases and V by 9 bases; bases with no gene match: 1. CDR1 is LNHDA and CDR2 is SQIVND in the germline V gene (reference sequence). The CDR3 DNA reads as TGTGCCAGCGGACAGGGAGAGACCCAGTACTTC. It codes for CASGQGETQYF.

As DNA, the CDR3 is TGTGCCAGCAGCTTTCCTAGCGGGGGGTGGTACGGGACAGATACGCAGTATTTT. As protein: CASSFPSGGWYGTDTQYF. J is TRBJ2-3 and V is TRBV7-8; 11 bases line up with TRBD2. This CDR3 has 18 residues. Per the germline V gene, CDR1 is SGHVS and CDR2 is FQNEAQ. J gave up 3 bases and V 3 bases, and 11 bases lay outside the gene matches.